This TCR beta chain was identified in a study of blood T cells in healthy people across ages (dated by TCRdb to 2015 to 2017). Turning to the overall study: In model experiments, roughly one uniquely barcoded TCR beta cDNA molecule per two T cells was captured by template switching. The donors were divided into four age groups: young (average about 15 years), middle-aged (approximately 42), aged (about 60) and long-lived (approximately 74). Using deep sequencing normalized with unique cDNA molecular identifiers, the study measured how TCR beta repertoire diversity changes with age. Using the same blood draw, the study looked at two additional independent replicas of 1 million unique cDNA reads for two donors, one aged 18 to 30 and the other aged 80 or older. To avoid experimental bias, donors of different ages were randomly spread across the sequencing lanes.

To note about this clonotype: Which antigen it targets is not known. Qualities for individual bases were not recorded, and no much larger clone is one base off.

Donors were under 40 systemically healthy Caucasian individuals from Russia aged roughly 6 to 95 years. Each donor gave about 10 milliliters of peripheral blood, drawn into EDTA-treated Vacutainer tubes. Ficoll-Paque density-gradient centrifugation was used to isolate PBMCs, with at least 7 million per sample. Total RNA, at least 6 micrograms per sample, was extracted from PBMCs with Trizol reagent. The percentages of naive CD45RAhigh/CD27high T cells were determined by flow cytometry on a PBMC aliquot from every donor. Results and caveats for the whole study, not just this receptor: Compared with the aged group, the long-lived group had more naive CD4+ T cells, fewer expanded clones and increased TCR diversity, a pattern suggesting age selection. Bulk unsorted PBMC profiling prevented conclusive comparison of naive and antigen-experienced compartments. Because the CMV infection status of the donors was unknown, age-related changes in expanded clonotypes may potentially have been confounded. Observed TCR beta diversity per million T cells fell roughly linearly with age, and a significant reduction was already apparent by age roughly 40. Total diversity estimates from one million sequenced T cells were considered lower bounds and underestimates. Observed TCR beta diversity correlated strongly with the percentage of naive T cells measured by flow cytometry.

The germline V gene yields SGHTA for CDR1 and FQGNSA for CDR2. The CDR3 spans 16 residues, from the cysteine through the phenylalanine. Of the read, only the CDR3 DNA is kept; its 48 bases are in frame from base 1. V lost 1 base and J lost 10 bases, and the count of bases not matched to a germline gene is 7. Library construction relied on 5' RACE. TCRdb lists the instrument as Illumina HiSeq 2500. A second 7 to 11 cycle PCR used a sample-barcoded 5' primer and a J-beta primer mix. A unique molecular identifier was introduced onto each TCR beta cDNA molecule by a template-switch 5' adaptor carrying 12 random nucleotides. At least 2.5 million CDR3-containing paired-end reads were obtained from each sample. First-strand cDNA synthesis was performed from all RNA using the Mint cDNA synthesis kit, with priming by a TRBC-specific oligonucleotide. Following uracil-DNA glycosylase treatment, all cDNA underwent a first 18-cycle PCR with the universal primers M1SS and BC2_uni_R. On the study's bioinformatics: For normalization, 1 million high-quality reads were randomly selected from each sample, with every read carrying a distinct molecular identifier. Reads with shared molecular identifiers were discarded instead of being binned into consensus sequences. MiTCR, set to a Q25 quality threshold and the strictest error-elimination algorithm, was used for CDR3 identification, clonotype clustering and error correction. A nonparametric unseen species model with Euler transformation was used to estimate lower-bound total TCR beta diversity. TCRdb ran its own pipeline on the public reads, namely fastp trimming at Q25 and MiXCR clone calling, and kept in-frame beta chains. Merged by CDR3 protein, the rows form single entries marked with the most common genes and DNA. These V and J calls rely on TCRdb rather than the paper's analysis. The sample profile shows about 760,000 distinct CDR3 sequences; 56% of them were found once. The top ten clonotypes cover roughly 26% of the sample.

Sequencing input: blood. This sequence originates from a man between 35 and 55 years old in good health. The chain is made from TRBV7-2 and TRBJ2-1; TRBD2 aligns with 13 central bases. The CDR3 has the sequence CASSLGLAGGTEEQFF. The nucleotide sequence is given as TGTGCCAGCAGCTTAGGACTAGCGGGGGGCACAGAGGAGCAGTTCTTC. With the rest looked up from the reference TRBV7-2 and TRBJ2-1 genes rather than sequenced, the full variable domain is GAGVSQSPSNKVTEKGKDVELRCDPISGHTALYWYRQSLGQGLEFLIYFQGNSAPDKSGLPSDRFSAERTGGSVSTLTIQRTQQEDSAVYLCASSLGLAGGTEEQFFGPGTRLTVL.